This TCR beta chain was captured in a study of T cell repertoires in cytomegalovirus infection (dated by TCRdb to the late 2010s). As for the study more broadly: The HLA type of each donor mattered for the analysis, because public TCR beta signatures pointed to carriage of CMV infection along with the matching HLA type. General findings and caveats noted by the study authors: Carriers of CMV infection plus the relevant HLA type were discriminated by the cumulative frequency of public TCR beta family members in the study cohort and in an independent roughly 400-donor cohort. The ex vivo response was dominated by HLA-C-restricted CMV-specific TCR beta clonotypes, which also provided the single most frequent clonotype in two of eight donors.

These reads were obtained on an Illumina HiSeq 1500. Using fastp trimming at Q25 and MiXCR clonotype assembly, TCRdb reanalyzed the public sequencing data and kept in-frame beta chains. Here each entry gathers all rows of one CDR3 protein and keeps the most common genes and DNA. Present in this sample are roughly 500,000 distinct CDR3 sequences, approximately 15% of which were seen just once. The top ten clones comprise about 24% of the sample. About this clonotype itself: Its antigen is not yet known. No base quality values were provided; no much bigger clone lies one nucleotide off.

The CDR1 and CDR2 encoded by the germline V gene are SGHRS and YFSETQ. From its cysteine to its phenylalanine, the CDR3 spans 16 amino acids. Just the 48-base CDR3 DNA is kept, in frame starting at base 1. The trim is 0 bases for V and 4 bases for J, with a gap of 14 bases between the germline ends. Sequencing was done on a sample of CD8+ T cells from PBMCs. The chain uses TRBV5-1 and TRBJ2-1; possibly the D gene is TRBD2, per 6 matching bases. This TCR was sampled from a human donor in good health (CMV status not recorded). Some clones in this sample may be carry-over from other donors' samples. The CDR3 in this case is CASSLAGSGGYNEQFF. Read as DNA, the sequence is TGCGCCAGCAGCTTGGCGGGTAGCGGAGGGTACAATGAGCAGTTCTTC.